What follows is one T cell receptor (beta chain) and its context. The specificity of this receptor is unknown. Base qualities are missing; no much larger clone stands one base away. CDR1 MRHNA and CDR2 SNTAGT are derived from the germline V gene. From the cysteine through the phenylalanine, the CDR3 covers 14 amino acids. Only the CDR3 DNA is retained, 42 bases long and in frame from the first base. Relative to germline, V is missing 6 bases and J is missing 7 bases, with 7 bases of the junction outside any gene match. This sample is drawn from a study of cytomegalovirus exposure and HLA in healthy donors (dated by TCRdb to the late 2010s). For context, the study as a whole: An earlier analysis of about 530 of the donors reported 250 to 300 Gb of sequence data and around 100 million unique TCR beta sequences obtained from about 180 million T cells. An early release that covered more than 550 HLA-typed donors contained about 300 gigabases of sequencing data and roughly 84 million unique TCR sequences. Of the roughly 400 genotyped donors, approximately 81% were placed in the genetic ancestry cluster associated with self-reported Caucasian donors. The study was designed to test whether signatures of past pathogen exposure could be identified by cataloging public T cell receptors. Using immunosequencing, the study profiled T cell repertoires from 666 subjects and related those repertoires to cytomegalovirus serostatus. In addition to the first cohort of roughly 670 subjects, a separate validation cohort of under 150 different subjects was used. To predict cytomegalovirus infection status, the study combined high-throughput TCR immunosequencing, statistical association of individual TCRs with disease status, and machine learning. A later analysis re-analyzed previously published TCR beta repertoires from roughly 690 donors and added high-resolution HLA genotyping to study TCR occurrence patterns. Rather than using new phenotypic data, the later analysis identified candidate immune exposures from TCR beta sequences and from how often those sequences occurred across donors. An earlier analysis of 587 of the donors used high-throughput TCR beta sequencing to judge whether each TCR beta V gene segment behaved as functional or pseudogenic. Alongside the repertoire data, information on donor age, sex, ethnicity and CMV serostatus was compiled. A later genetic analysis used genome-wide SNP genotypes for about 60% of the roughly 700 donors, treating that subset as a discovery cohort. All discovery cohort repertoires had been generated using a single sequencing platform. HLA typing included class I and class II loci at four-digit resolution. The number of donors typed differed by locus, with about 629-630 for A, B, C, DRB1 and DQB1, roughly 520 for DQA1, approximately 580 for DPA1, and approximately 470 for DPB1. A handful of DR-DQ haplotypes were treated as single units for association and clustering because of strong linkage in the cohort. On average, about 240,000 unique TCR beta nucleotide sequences were sequenced per donor among more than 350 genotyped donors of the cohort, with roughly 18% of those sequences being non-productive.

The cohort consisted of fewer than 700 healthy bone marrow donors. At the time of sampling, every cohort member was nominally healthy, though immune exposures that went unrecorded were likely present. The donor tested CMV seronegative, placing the donor among the roughly 340 seronegative members of the cohort. Every donor gave a peripheral blood sample, and the peripheral blood mononuclear cells from that sample were used for TCR beta sequencing. Genomic DNA was extracted from the blood cell samples with the Qiagen DNeasy Blood Extraction Kit. Here is what the overall study found, with its caveats: The authors suggested that the approach could potentially be extended to other disease states and immunological phenotypes. In this cohort, only TCR beta chains were sequenced, and detectable features were limited by the absence of alpha or paired-chain data. Specific HLA alleles were associated with 15,000 to 20,000 TCR beta sequences at a false discovery rate of 0.05 in a later analysis. In a later analysis, HLA-associated TCR beta chains were found to be more clonally expanded and to have lower generation probabilities than equally common non-associated chains. While some public TCRs were present in many individuals, most TCR sequences turned up only very rarely across donors. In an earlier analysis of approximately 590 of the donors, most TCR beta V segments appeared in productive rearrangements about 87% or about 30% of the time, broadly matching IMGT annotations. A later analysis reported that several top co-occurrence clusters appeared linked to parvovirus B19, influenza, CMV and Epstein-Barr virus. An association between a missense DCLRE1C variant and V-gene and J-gene trimming of TCR beta chains was found in a later genetic analysis and replicated in an independent cohort. Correlated functional status among segregating V segments might be attributable to linkage disequilibrium, but an unknown experimental factor could not be ruled out. Because the 87-base-pair reads could not distinguish some IMGT-functional V segments, including TRBV6-2 and TRBV6-3, those segments were excluded. A cluster of highly shared sequence variants was judged likely to represent a technical artifact of the sequencing pipeline. The study gave a list of about 170 TCR beta chains associated with cytomegalovirus. A further reported finding was that TCR beta sequences accurately predicted the HLA-A and HLA-B alleles for most subjects in the first cohort. Cytomegalovirus status was reported to be diagnosed by the classifier with high specificity and sensitivity in both the original and validation cohorts. Because some donors lacked HLA typing at each locus, the association tests relied only on the typed subset. For the cohort, immune exposure information was limited to CMV serostatus. Presence/absence analyses assumed roughly uniform sequencing depth across donors, an assumption that may not hold. Compared with the roughly 710-donor mean, donors in an Asian-associated ancestry cluster had fewer N-insertions in productive TCRs, according to a later genetic analysis. In a later analysis, TCR association rates were found to vary across HLA loci, with the most associated TCRs seen for DRB1 alleles and the fewest for HLA-C alleles. According to a later analysis, most CMV-associated TCR beta chains appeared to be HLA-restricted, and the HLA associations seemed to be driven largely by CMV exposure. In vitro tests confirmed that a few of the cytomegalovirus-associated TCR beta chains recognize cytomegalovirus antigens. The earlier analysis of approximately 540 of the donors excluded around 17 rarely observed V segments, including chromosome 9 orphons, because counts were too low. When HLA alleles, especially DR and DQ, strongly co-occurred, attributing TCR associations to individual alleles was difficult.

Preparation of the library involved the immunoSEQ multiplex PCR assay. The multiplex PCR relied on a mix of 60 forward primers for TCR Vbeta segments and 13 reverse primers for TCR Jbeta segments. A multiplex PCR assay on genomic DNA amplified the CDR3 region of rearranged TCR beta genes. Amplified TCR beta libraries were sequenced as 87-base-pair reads on the Illumina HiSeq System. As for the authors' bioinformatics: Across the 600 to 700 repertoires, a later analysis counted about 81 million unique TCR beta chains, approximately 10 million of which were shared by at least two donors. To remove PCR and sequencing errors, raw reads were error-corrected and collapsed into unique sequences using a nearest-neighbor algorithm that merged closely related sequences. Alignment of CDR3 sequences to IMGT reference sequences was used to assign V, D and J gene segments. For a sequence to be retained, a match of at least six nucleotides to both a V gene segment and a J gene segment was required. Rearrangements were classified as productive when the CDR3 lacked stop codons and remained in frame with V and J, and all other rearrangements were classified as non-productive. Following IMGT convention, CDR3 was defined as the stretch from the second conserved V-encoded cysteine to the conserved J-encoded phenylalanine. In an earlier analysis of 587 of the donors, sequences lacking an unambiguous match to a single V gene segment were excluded. An earlier analysis of almost 600 of the donors classified V segments as functional when productive rearrangements were above 56.7% and as segregating when the standard deviation between donors was above 5%. A statistical classification framework was built for diagnosing cytomegalovirus status from the catalog of TCR beta chain sequences. In a later analysis, V and J genes were assigned by comparing TCR nucleotide sequences against IMGT/GENE-DB human TR gene sequences. A later analysis assigned CDR3 sequences and most-parsimonious VDJ recombination scenarios with the TCRdist pipeline. In a later analysis, each TCR beta chain was defined by its CDR3 amino acid sequence together with its V-gene family, and reads lacking a unique V-gene family were excluded. To address suspected cross-contamination and a sequencing artifact, a later analysis removed 592 highly shared, low-generation-probability nucleotide sequences. In a later analysis, a clonal expansion index for each public chain was calculated from normalized within-repertoire ranks of inferred template counts. Generation probabilities in a later analysis came from a VDJ recombination model fitted to out-of-frame rearrangements, and those results were checked against IGoR. Hypergeometric tests were used in a later analysis to score TCR-TCR, TCR-HLA and TCR-CMV co-occurrence, with a repertoire-size bias correction applied to the TCR pairs. A later analysis estimated false discovery rates by permuting HLA or CMV assignments 20 times. A later analysis grouped co-occurring TCRs with DBSCAN, adding TCRdist sequence similarity when clustering within HLA-allele-positive subsets. Repertoires with fewer than 30,000 or more than 120,000 public chains were left out of co-occurrence clustering, as were a few repertoires with anomalous nucleotide sharing. TCRdb retrieved this table from immuneACCESS and kept in-frame rearrangements only. Not all clones are present; in checked studies, unresolved V genes account for under half, and no reason is known for the remainder. V and J calls and clone size come straight from that table; D and trimming were deduced from the DNA. The sample includes under 200,000 clones, with roughly 80% observed a single time. Clones ranked in the top ten supply 1.7% of the sample.

The sample taken for sequencing was PBMCs. The receptor comes from a woman under 30 in good health and CMV-seronegative. The sequence joins TRBV6-4 to TRBJ2-2; a stretch of 8 junction bases matches TRBD2. The DNA sequence is given as TGTGCCAGCAGGGCTATAGCGGGGCACGGGGAGCTGTTTTTT. This yields the protein CASRAIAGHGELFF.